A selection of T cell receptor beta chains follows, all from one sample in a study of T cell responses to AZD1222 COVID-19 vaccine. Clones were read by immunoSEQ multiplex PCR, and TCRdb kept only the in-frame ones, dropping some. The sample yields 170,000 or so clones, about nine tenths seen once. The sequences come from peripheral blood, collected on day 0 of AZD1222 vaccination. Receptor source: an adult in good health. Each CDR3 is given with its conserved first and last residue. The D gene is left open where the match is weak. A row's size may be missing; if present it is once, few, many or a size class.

TGTGCCAGCAGCCCCCTGGCGGTCACAGATACGCAGTATTTT	CASSPLAVTDTQYF	TRBV9	TRBJ2-3	.	.
TGTGCCAGCAGCGTAACCCCCGGGGACAGGGGGCTGATCGGGGAGCTGTTTTTT	CASSVTPGDRGLIGELFF	TRBV9	TRBJ2-2	TRBD1	.
TGTGCCAGCAGTTCCCCAGGGGGGGGTAGGTACGAGCAGTACTTC	CASSSPGGGRYEQYF	TRBV6-5	TRBJ2-7	.	.
TGCGCCAGCAGCCCAGCGACAGGGGCCCCCTACGAGCAGTACTTC	CASSPATGAPYEQYF	TRBV4-3	TRBJ2-7	TRBD1	.
TGCGCCAGCAGCCTTCGGGACAGATCAACTAATGAAAAACTGTTTTTT	CASSLRDRSTNEKLFF	TRBV4-3	TRBJ1-4	TRBD1	.
TGTGCCAGCAGTGCAGATAGCTCAGCAGATACGCAGTATTTT	CASSADSSADTQYF	TRBV2	TRBJ2-3	.	.
TGCGCCAGCAGCCAAGAAGCAGGATACGAGCAGTACTTC	CASSQEAGYEQYF	TRBV4-1	TRBJ2-7	.	once
TGTGCCAGCAGCTTAGGTGGGTCAGGGGCGGTGAACACTGAAGCTTTCTTT	CASSLGGSGAVNTEAFF	TRBV11-3	TRBJ1-1	.	once
TGTGCCAGCAGTAGGGGTAACTATGGCTACACCTTC	CASSRGNYGYTF	TRBV12-3/TRBV12-4	TRBJ1-2	.	.
TGTGCCAGCAGCCCGACAGGGGGCCTAAACACCATATATTTT	CASSPTGGLNTIYF	TRBV6-5	TRBJ1-3	TRBD1	once
TGCAGCGTTCCCGGCGACCGGGGGATGAACACTGAAGCTTTCTTT	CSVPGDRGMNTEAFF	TRBV29-1	TRBJ1-1	.	.
TGTGCCAGCAGCTTCGCGGGGACTGAAGCTTTCTTT	CASSFAGTEAFF	TRBV7-9	TRBJ1-1	.	.
TGTGCCAGTAGTATCACAGGGAAGTCACACACAGATACGCAGTATTTT	CASSITGKSHTDTQYF	TRBV19	TRBJ2-3	.	.
TGTGCCAGCAGTCCCGGACCCGGGGAGCTGTTTTTT	CASSPGPGELFF	TRBV12-3/TRBV12-4	TRBJ2-2	.	.
TGTGCCAGCAGTTTTCAGGCGGGCTTCTGGGACAATGAGCAGTTCTTC	CASSFQAGFWDNEQFF	TRBV27	TRBJ2-1	.	.
TGTGCCAGCAGCGTAGTGGAAAGGGGAAGGGCCCTGTTCTCCTACGAGCAGTACTTC	CASSVVERGRALFSYEQYF	TRBV9	TRBJ2-7	.	.
TGCAGTGCTAGAGATTGGGAGCGCTACACCTTC	CSARDWERYTF	TRBV20-1	TRBJ1-2	.	.
TGTGCCAGCAGCTTCCTAAGCGGGGGAAGCACAGATACGCAGTATTTT	CASSFLSGGSTDTQYF	TRBV7-3	TRBJ2-3	TRBD2	.
TGTGCCAGCTCACCTCTTAACACCGGGGAGCTGTTTTTT	CASSPLNTGELFF	TRBV18	TRBJ2-2	.	.
TGTGCCAGCAGTCCGGCGGGGCGATCTCAAGAGACCCAGTACTTC	CASSPAGRSQETQYF	TRBV7-3	TRBJ2-5	.	.
TGTGCCAGCAGCGTAGCCACGGCAGATACGCAGTATTTT	CASSVATADTQYF	TRBV9	TRBJ2-3	.	.
TGTGCCAGCAGTCCCCGCGGAGGAGGGAGTGAGACCCAGTACTTC	CASSPRGGGSETQYF	TRBV3-1/TRBV3-2	TRBJ2-5	.	.
TGTGCCAGCAGCCCAGTCCTGGCCGGACAGGGCGATCCGCATTTT	CASSPVLAGQGDPHF	TRBV6-2/TRBV6-3	TRBJ1-5	TRBD1	.
TGTGCCAGCAGTTCAGCCGGGACTAGCGGGCAACGGCCCTACGAGCAGTACTTC	CASSSAGTSGQRPYEQYF	TRBV6-2/TRBV6-3	TRBJ2-7	TRBD2	.
TGTGCCAGCAGTGAAGACGGGGATGGAGAGCAGTACTTC	CASSEDGDGEQYF	TRBV2	TRBJ2-7	.	.
TGTGCTAGTGGTTCAGGACAGGGACCACAAGAGACCCAGTACTTC	CASGSGQGPQETQYF	TRBV12-5	TRBJ2-5	TRBD1	few
TGTGCCAGTAGTATATGGAGGGGGGCTCTTACCGGGGAGCTGTTTTTT	CASSIWRGALTGELFF	TRBV19	TRBJ2-2	.	.
TGTGCCAGCAGTGGACAGCCGGCGGCCGAGCAGTACTTC	CASSGQPAAEQYF	TRBV27	TRBJ2-7	.	.
TGTGCCAGCACCCCAGCCCTACAAGAGACCCAGTACTTC	CASTPALQETQYF	TRBV5-4	TRBJ2-5	.	.
TGTGCCAGCAGCACGGTCGGGGGCCGAGAAGAGACCCAGTACTTC	CASSTVGGREETQYF	TRBV7-3	TRBJ2-5	.	.
TGTGCCAGCAGAACAGGTTCCTACGAGCAGTACTTC	CASRTGSYEQYF	TRBV6-5	TRBJ2-7	.	once
TGTGCCAGCAGTCTAGGACAGGGGGTAGGTGGCTACACCTTC	CASSLGQGVGGYTF	TRBV6-5	TRBJ1-2	TRBD1	.
TGTGCCAGCAGTCACGGTAACTCGAACACTGAAGCTTTCTTT	CASSHGNSNTEAFF	TRBV27	TRBJ1-1	.	.
TGTGCCAGCAGTGGGGGGGACAGCAAAAACATTCAGTACTTC	CASSGGDSKNIQYF	TRBV2	TRBJ2-4	.	.
TGTGCCAGCAGCCGGGAAGTACAAAACGAGCAGTACTTC	CASSREVQNEQYF	TRBV4-2	TRBJ2-7	.	.
TGTGCCAGCAGCATGACCGGGACAGGGAACACTGAAGCTTTCTTT	CASSMTGTGNTEAFF	TRBV7-8	TRBJ1-1	TRBD1	.
TGTGCCAGTAGTAGAGCATATATGAACACTGAAGCTTTCTTT	CASSRAYMNTEAFF	TRBV19	TRBJ1-1	.	.
TGTGCCAGCAGCTCAGGGGGCTATAACTATGGCTACACCTTC	CASSSGGYNYGYTF	TRBV9	TRBJ1-2	TRBD1	.
TGTGCCAGCAGCTCACCGGGACAGGGACGACCCCTCCACTTT	CASSSPGQGRPLHF	TRBV7-2	TRBJ1-6	TRBD1	.
TGTGCCAGCAGCTTGACAGGGTCAAATCAGCCCCAGCATTTT	CASSLTGSNQPQHF	TRBV5-5	TRBJ1-5	.	.
TGCGCCAGCAGCCAAGAGGCTAGCAGGGGCAATGAGCAGTTCTTC	CASSQEASRGNEQFF	TRBV4-1	TRBJ2-1	.	.
TGTGCCAGCAGTTTAAGGCAGGGAGTCTACGAGCAGTACTTC	CASSLRQGVYEQYF	TRBV27	TRBJ2-7	.	.
TGTGCCAGCAGTCTCGGGGAAGGAGACTATGGCTACACCTTC	CASSLGEGDYGYTF	TRBV6-5	TRBJ1-2	.	.
TGTGCCAGCAGCTTAGCTGCCGGGACAGCGAACTATGGCTACACCTTC	CASSLAAGTANYGYTF	TRBV11-2	TRBJ1-2	TRBD1	.
TGTGCCAGTAGTAGTCTGAGGGGGGCAGAAGAGCAGTACTTC	CASSSLRGAEEQYF	TRBV19	TRBJ2-7	.	.
TGTGCCAGTAGTATAGAAACCGGCGGGGAGCTGTTTTTT	CASSIETGGELFF	TRBV19	TRBJ2-2	.	once
TGTGCCAGCAGCCAAGATATCCAGGGCGGCAATGAGCAGTTCTTC	CASSQDIQGGNEQFF	TRBV3-1/TRBV3-2	TRBJ2-1	.	.
TGTGCCAGCAGGCAGGACAGGGCCTATGGCTACACCTTC	CASRQDRAYGYTF	TRBV5-6	TRBJ1-2	TRBD1	.
TGTGCCAGTAATGGGGAGGGGATGTCGGACGAGCAGTACTTC	CASNGEGMSDEQYF	TRBV19	TRBJ2-7	TRBD2	.
TGTGCCAGTAGTATAGATCCCCGGGAGGGGAGGTCCTATGGCTACACCTTC	CASSIDPREGRSYGYTF	TRBV19	TRBJ1-2	.	.
TGTGCTAGTGGTTTGTCCCTCGAAAGCGGGGGGGCGATTCAGTATTTT	CASGLSLESGGAIQYF	TRBV12-5	TRBJ2-3	TRBD2	.
TGTGCCAGCAGTTGGGCCCTTGGAAACACCATATATTTT	CASSWALGNTIYF	TRBV12-3/TRBV12-4	TRBJ1-3	.	.
TGTGCCATCAGTGGGGGGGTTGCGGCCAACTATGGCTACACCTTC	CAISGGVAANYGYTF	TRBV10-3	TRBJ1-2	.	once
TGTGCCAGCAGCTTAATTGGATCGGGACAGGGAGATGGCTACACCTTC	CASSLIGSGQGDGYTF	TRBV11-2	TRBJ1-2	TRBD1	.
TGTGCCAGCAGCGCACAGGCCCCTTTTGGCTACACCTTC	CASSAQAPFGYTF	TRBV9	TRBJ1-2	.	.
TGTGCCAGCAGTCCTCCTGACGTCCCTGAGCAGTTCTTC	CASSPPDVPEQFF	TRBV12-3/TRBV12-4	TRBJ2-1	.	.
TGTGCCAGCAGCGCCAAATCGTCAGTGGCCAATGAGCAGTTCTTC	CASSAKSSVANEQFF	TRBV27	TRBJ2-1	.	.
TGTGCCAGCAGAGGACTAGCGGGGGACTCCTACAATGAGCAGTTCTTC	CASRGLAGDSYNEQFF	TRBV11-2	TRBJ2-1	TRBD2	.
TGTGCCAGCAGGGGGGGGACAGCTGATGGCTACACCTTC	CASRGGTADGYTF	TRBV2	TRBJ1-2	TRBD1	.